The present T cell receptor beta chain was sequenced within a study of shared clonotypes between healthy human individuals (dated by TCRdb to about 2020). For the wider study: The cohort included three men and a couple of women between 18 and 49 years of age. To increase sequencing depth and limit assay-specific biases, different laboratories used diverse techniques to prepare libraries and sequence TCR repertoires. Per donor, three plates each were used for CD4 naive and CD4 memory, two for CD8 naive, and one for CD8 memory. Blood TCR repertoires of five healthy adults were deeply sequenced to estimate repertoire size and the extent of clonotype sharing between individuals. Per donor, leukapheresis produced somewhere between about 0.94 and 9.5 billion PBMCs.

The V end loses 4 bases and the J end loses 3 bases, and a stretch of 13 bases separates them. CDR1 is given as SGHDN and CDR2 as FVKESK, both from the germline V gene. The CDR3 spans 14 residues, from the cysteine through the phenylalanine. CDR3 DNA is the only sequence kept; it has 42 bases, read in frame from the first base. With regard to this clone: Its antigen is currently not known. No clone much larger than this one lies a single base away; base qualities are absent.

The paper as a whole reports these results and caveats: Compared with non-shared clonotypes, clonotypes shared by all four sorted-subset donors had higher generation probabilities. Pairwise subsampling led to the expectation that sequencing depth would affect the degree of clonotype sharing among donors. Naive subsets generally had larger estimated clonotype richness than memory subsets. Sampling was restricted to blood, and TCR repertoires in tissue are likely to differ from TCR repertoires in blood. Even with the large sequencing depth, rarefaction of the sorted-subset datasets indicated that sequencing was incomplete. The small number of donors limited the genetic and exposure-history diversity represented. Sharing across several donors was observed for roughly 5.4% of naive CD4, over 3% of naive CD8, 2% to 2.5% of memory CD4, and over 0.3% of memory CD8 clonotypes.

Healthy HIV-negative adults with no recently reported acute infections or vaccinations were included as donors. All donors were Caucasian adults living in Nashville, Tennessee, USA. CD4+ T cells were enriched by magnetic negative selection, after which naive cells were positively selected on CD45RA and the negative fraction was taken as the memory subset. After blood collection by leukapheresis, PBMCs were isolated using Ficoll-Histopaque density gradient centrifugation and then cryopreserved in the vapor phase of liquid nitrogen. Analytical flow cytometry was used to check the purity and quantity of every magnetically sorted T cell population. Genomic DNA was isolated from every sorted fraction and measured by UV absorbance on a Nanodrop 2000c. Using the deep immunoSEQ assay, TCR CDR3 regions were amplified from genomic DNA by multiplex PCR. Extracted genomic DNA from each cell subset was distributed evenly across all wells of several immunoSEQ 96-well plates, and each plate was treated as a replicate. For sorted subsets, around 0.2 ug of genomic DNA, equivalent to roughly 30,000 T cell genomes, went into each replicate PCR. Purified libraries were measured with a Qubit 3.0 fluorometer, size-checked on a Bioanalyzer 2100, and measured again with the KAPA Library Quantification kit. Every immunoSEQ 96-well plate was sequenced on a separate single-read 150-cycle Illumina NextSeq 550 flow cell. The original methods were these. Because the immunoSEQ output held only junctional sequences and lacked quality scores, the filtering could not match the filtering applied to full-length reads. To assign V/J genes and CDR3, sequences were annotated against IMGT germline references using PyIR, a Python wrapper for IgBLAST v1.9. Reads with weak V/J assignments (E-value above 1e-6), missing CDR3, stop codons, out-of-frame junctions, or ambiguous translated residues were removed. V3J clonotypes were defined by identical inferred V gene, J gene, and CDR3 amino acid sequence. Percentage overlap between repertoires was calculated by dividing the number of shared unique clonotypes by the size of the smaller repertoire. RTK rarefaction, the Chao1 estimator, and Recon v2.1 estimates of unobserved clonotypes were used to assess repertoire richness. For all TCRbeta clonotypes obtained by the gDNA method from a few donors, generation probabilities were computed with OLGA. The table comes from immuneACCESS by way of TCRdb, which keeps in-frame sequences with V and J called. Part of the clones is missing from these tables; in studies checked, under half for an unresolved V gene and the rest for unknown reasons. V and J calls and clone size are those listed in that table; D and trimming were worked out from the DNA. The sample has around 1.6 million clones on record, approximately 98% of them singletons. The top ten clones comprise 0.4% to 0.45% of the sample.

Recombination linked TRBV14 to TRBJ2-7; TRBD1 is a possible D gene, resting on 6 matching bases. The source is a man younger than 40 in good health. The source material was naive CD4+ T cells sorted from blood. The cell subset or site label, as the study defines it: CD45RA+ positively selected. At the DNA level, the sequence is TGTGCCAGCAGCCGCACAGGGAACTTCTACGAGCAGTACTTC. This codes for CASSRTGNFYEQYF.